Listed below are T cell receptor beta chains from one sample, sequenced in a study of T-cell memory formation after mild COVID-19. TCRdb re-derived calls from the 5' RACE reads in MiXCR, one entry per CDR3 protein. In the table there are some 190,000 distinct CDR3 sequences, roughly 17% of which are singletons. Sequencing was carried out using PBMCs or a T cell subset sorted from them (not recorded which). These TCRs come from an adult woman who had mild COVID-19 (a few samples of this study predate the infection). Cell type and time point are not known. The CDR3 runs from the conserved cysteine through the conserved F or W. The D gene is left open where the match is weak. Clone size is stated in some rows and not others, as once, few, many or a class when expanded.

>12|.|TRBJ1-1|TRBV12-3/TRBV12-4|.
TGTGCCAGCAGTTTAGGGGTTCCTGAAGCTTTCTTT
CASSLGVPEAFF
>13|.|TRBJ2-1|TRBV5-1|.
TGCGCCAGCAGCTTGGAGGTGACATCCGAGCAGTTCTTC
CASSLEVTSEQFF
>16|.|TRBJ2-3|TRBV5-1|few
TGCGCCAGCAGCCTCCCGACCGGACAGAGCACAGATACGCAGTATTTT
CASSLPTGQSTDTQYF
>14|TRBD1|TRBJ2-3|TRBV11-2|.
TGTGCCAGCAGCTTGAGGACAGGGGGATCGACGCAGTATTTT
CASSLRTGGSTQYF
>14|.|TRBJ2-7|TRBV30|few
TGTGCCTGGAGTGCACTACGTGGGACCTACGAGCAGTACTTC
CAWSALRGTYEQYF
>15|.|TRBJ2-2|TRBV24-1|few
TGTGCCACCAGTGATTTTGTACAGTCCACCGGGGAGCTGTTTTTT
CATSDFVQSTGELFF
>14|TRBD1|TRBJ1-2|TRBV7-6|few
TGTGCCAGCAGCTTAGCGGGACAGGAGTATGGCTACACCTTC
CASSLAGQEYGYTF
>15|.|TRBJ1-4|TRBV15|.
TGTGCCACCAGCAGAGCTTACGAATTGGGAGAAAAACTGTTTTTT
CATSRAYELGEKLFF
>18|TRBD1|TRBJ1-1|TRBV5-1|.
TGCGCCAGCAGCCAGGGACAGGGGCCGGGACATCGAATGACTGAAGCTTTCTTT
CASSQGQGPGHRMTEAFF
>16|.|TRBJ2-7|TRBV25-1|.
TGTGCCAGCAGTGAACCCCAGGGACGGAACTCCTACGAGCAGTACTTC
CASSEPQGRNSYEQYF
>18|TRBD2|TRBJ2-5|TRBV4-2|few
TGTGCCAGCAGCCAGGCGGGACTAGCGGGAGGGCCGATGGAGACCCAGTACTTC
CASSQAGLAGGPMETQYF
>14|.|TRBJ1-2|TRBV30|few
TGTGCCTGGAGTGTACTTGGGTCTAACTATGGCTACACCTTC
CAWSVLGSNYGYTF
>14|TRBD2|TRBJ2-7|TRBV12-3/TRBV12-4|.
TGTGCCAGCAGGGGAGCGGGAGGGCCCCACGAGCAGTACTTC
CASRGAGGPHEQYF
>15|TRBD2|TRBJ2-1|TRBV12-3/TRBV12-4|.
TGTGCCAGCAGGAGCGCCGGGACTAGCTACAATGAGCAGTTCTTC
CASRSAGTSYNEQFF
>12|.|TRBJ1-5|TRBV12-3/TRBV12-4|few
TGTGCCAGCAGTTTCAACAGGGAGCCCCAGCATTTT
CASSFNREPQHF
>16|TRBD1|TRBJ1-2|TRBV7-9|.
TGTGCCAGCAGCTTAGGACAGGGAGCCATAAACTATGGCTACACCTTC
CASSLGQGAINYGYTF
>15|.|TRBJ1-3|TRBV4-2|few
TGTGCCAGCAGCCAAAACATGAGGGATGGAAACACCATATATTTT
CASSQNMRDGNTIYF
>13|.|TRBJ2-5|TRBV11-2|few
TGTGCCAGCAGCTTAGTGGGAGCAGAGACCCAGTACTTC
CASSLVGAETQYF
>15|TRBD2|TRBJ2-3|TRBV7-8|.
TGTGCCAGCACCGGGACTAGAGGTAGCACAGATACGCAGTATTTT
CASTGTRGSTDTQYF
>15|TRBD2|TRBJ2-5|TRBV29-1|few
TGCAGCGTTCGTCATGGCGGGAGGGCTGGGGAGACCCAGTACTTC
CSVRHGGRAGETQYF
>15|TRBD2|TRBJ2-5|TRBV10-3|few
TGTGCCATCAGTGATGGTCTGGCGGGGGGAGAGACCCAGTACTTC
CAISDGLAGGETQYF
>15|.|TRBJ2-7|TRBV6-5|.
TGTGCCAGCAGAAACACAGGGGCAGGGGGGTACGAGCAGTACTTC
CASRNTGAGGYEQYF
>17|TRBD1|TRBJ2-6|TRBV7-2|.
TGTGCCAGCAGGCCAGGACAGGGGCCCTCTGGGGCCAACGTCCTGACTTTC
CASRPGQGPSGANVLTF
>16|.|TRBJ2-6|TRBV7-9|.
TGTGCCAGCAGCTTAGGACCGACCTCGAGGGCCAACGTCCTGACTTTC
CASSLGPTSRANVLTF
>11|.|TRBJ2-3|TRBV11-3|few
TGTGCCAGCACCGACACCGGTACGCAGTATTTT
CASTDTGTQYF
>16|.|TRBJ1-1|TRBV5-1|few
TGCGCCAGCAGCAACGATGGGAGGGCGGCGGACCCTGAAGCTTTCTTT
CASSNDGRAADPEAFF
>16|.|TRBJ1-5|TRBV24-1|few
TGTGCCACCAGTGATCACACTACAGGGCACAATCAGCCCCAGCATTTT
CATSDHTTGHNQPQHF
>13|.|TRBJ1-1|TRBV6-5|.
TGTGCCAGCAGGGTCTGGCCGAACACTGAAGCTTTCTTT
CASRVWPNTEAFF
>14|.|TRBJ2-5|TRBV12-3/TRBV12-4|.
TGTGCCAGCACTTGGGACGTATTTTGGGAGACCCAGTACTTC
CASTWDVFWETQYF
>14|.|TRBJ1-1|TRBV12-3/TRBV12-4|.
TGTGCCAGCAGTTTATGGGTGGGGAGTACTGAAGCTTTCTTT
CASSLWVGSTEAFF
>15|TRBD1|TRBJ2-7|TRBV19|few
TGTGCCAGTAGCATTCCGGGACAGGCCAACTACGAGCAGTACTTC
CASSIPGQANYEQYF
>14|.|TRBJ2-1|TRBV5-5|few
TGTGCCAGCAGCTTGGTCTCGCGCCGCAATGAGCAGTTCTTC
CASSLVSRRNEQFF
>15|.|TRBJ2-7|TRBV6-5|few
TGTGCCAGCAGCCGATACCGACAGAACTCCTACGAGCAGTACTTC
CASSRYRQNSYEQYF
>14|.|TRBJ1-1|TRBV12-3/TRBV12-4|.
TGTGCCAGCAGTCCGAGACACGGAGTGGGTGAAGCTTTCTTT
CASSPRHGVGEAFF
>16|TRBD2|TRBJ2-1|TRBV7-3|few
TGTGCCAGCAGCTATACGGGACTAGCGGGGGTGGATGAGCAGTTCTTC
CASSYTGLAGVDEQFF
>14|.|TRBJ2-3|TRBV6-5|.
TGTGCCAGCAGTTACTCCCAGGGGGGAGATACGCAGTATTTT
CASSYSQGGDTQYF
>14|.|TRBJ2-1|TRBV11-2|few
TGTGCCAGCAGCTTGGATTCTCGGTACAATGAGCAGTTCTTC
CASSLDSRYNEQFF
>20|.|TRBJ2-4|TRBV7-9|few
TGTGCCAGCAGCTTAGCAGCCCCGGGCTCAGGGCATAGCAGGCGGAACATTCAGTACTTC
CASSLAAPGSGHSRRNIQYF
>15|.|TRBJ2-3|TRBV5-1|few
TGCGCCAGCAGCCTTGTGGGACTCTATGCCGATACGCAGTATTTT
CASSLVGLYADTQYF
>16|TRBD2|TRBJ2-1|TRBV5-1|few
TGCGCCAGTGAACGAACCGGGACTAGTTCCTACAATGAGCAGTTCTTC
CASERTGTSSYNEQFF
>14|.|TRBJ2-3|TRBV24-1|few
TGTGCCACCAGTGAAACAGATCACACAGATACGCAGTATTTT
CATSETDHTDTQYF
>14|.|TRBJ2-7|TRBV6-5|.
TGTGCCAGCAGTTACTCGGGCGGACGCTACGAGCAGTACTTC
CASSYSGGRYEQYF
>15|.|TRBJ2-1|TRBV29-1|few
TGCAGCGTTCTTCCGGTCAGGACGGGGATGGATGAGCAGTTCTTC
CSVLPVRTGMDEQFF
>16|TRBD2|TRBJ2-5|TRBV5-1|few
TGCGCCACTCGGACTAGCGGGGGACACCCCCAAGAGACCCAGTACTTC
CATRTSGGHPQETQYF
>15|TRBD2|TRBJ2-5|TRBV7-7|many
TGTGCTAGCAGCGGGTCTTGGGGGGGTCAAGAGACCCAGTACTTC
CASSGSWGGQETQYF
>12|.|TRBJ2-7|TRBV20-1|many
TGCAGTGCTAGGCCAGGGTCGGTCGAGCAGTACTTC
CSARPGSVEQYF
>18|TRBD1|TRBJ2-2|TRBV4-3|many
TGCGCCAGCAGCCAAGAGTTACAGGGGATAGGAACAGGCGGGGAGCTGTTTTTT
CASSQELQGIGTGGELFF
>17|TRBD2|TRBJ2-3|TRBV20-1|few
TGCAGTGCTAGAGACCCAACAGCGGGACCTAGCACAGATACGCAGTATTTT
CSARDPTAGPSTDTQYF
>16|TRBD1|TRBJ2-7|TRBV7-2|few
TGTGCCAGCAGCGGACCCGGGACAGGAGTCACCTACGAGCAGTACTTC
CASSGPGTGVTYEQYF